One sample yielded the 4 T cell receptor beta chains listed below, sequenced in a study of Graves' ophthalmopathy and Graves' hyperthyroidism. TCR beta CDR3 regions were amplified from RNA transcripts. RT-PCR with HTBI primers came first, then second-round multiplex PCR. TCRdb re-called the multiplex PCR reads through MiXCR, storing one row per CDR3 protein. The data hold over a million distinct CDR3 sequences, with about 40% observed a single time. Specimen: peripheral blood or thyroid tissue (not recorded which). The receptors were sampled from an adult man with Graves' hyperthyroidism.

Concerning this clonotype itself: Possible read error: a much larger clone is one base away. The J gene is TRBJ2-7, the V gene TRBV11-3; D call uncertain. Germline V gives CDR1 SGHNT, CDR2 YENEEA. The CDR3 spans 13 residues. With 1 base removed from V and 5 bases from J, the gap between germline ends came to 9 bases. CDR3 loop: CASSLVPGDEQYF. Here the CDR3 DNA reads TGTGCCAGCAGCTTAGTGCCCGGTGACGAGCAGTACTTC.

Worth noting for this clonotype: A much larger clone sits a single nucleotide away, making a read error possible. The conserved phenylalanine or tryptophan normally closing the CDR3 is absent here, so this likely arose from a read error. This sequence joins TRBV24-1 and TRBJ2-5; unclear D gene. This CDR3 has 16 amino acids. Germline lookup yields CDR1 KGHDR and CDR2 SFDVKD. The V end was cut by 3 bases, the J end by 5 bases, with 18 bases between. CDR3 sequence reads: CATSDDRTPMGETQYL. The CDR3 coding sequence is TGTGCCACCAGTGATGACCGGACCCCCATGGGGGAGACCCAGTACCTC.

This clonotype was recorded at least ten times. The genes are TRBV20-1 and TRBJ2-5; 10 bases fit TRBD2. Germline V gene sequence: CDR1 DFQATT, CDR2 SNEGSKA (reference sequence). The CDR3 has 14 amino acids. The V and J ends lost 3 bases and 5 bases, in that order; junction bases with no gene match: 6. The CDR3 protein is CSARTSGLRETQYF. For the CDR3, the DNA is TGCAGTGCTAGGACTAGCGGGTTGAGGGAGACCCAGTACTTC.

This clonotype was recorded at least ten times. The chain is built from TRBV7-2 and TRBJ1-2; TRBD1 is a possible D gene (5 bases). From germline, CDR1 is SGHTA and CDR2 FQGNSA. Trimming took 5 bases from V and 5 from J, leaving 15 bases between them. This CDR3 contains 14 residues. In DNA, the CDR3 is TGTGCCAGCAGCCCGCTGCCTACAGGTTATGGCTACACCTTC. Protein product: CASSPLPTGYGYTF.